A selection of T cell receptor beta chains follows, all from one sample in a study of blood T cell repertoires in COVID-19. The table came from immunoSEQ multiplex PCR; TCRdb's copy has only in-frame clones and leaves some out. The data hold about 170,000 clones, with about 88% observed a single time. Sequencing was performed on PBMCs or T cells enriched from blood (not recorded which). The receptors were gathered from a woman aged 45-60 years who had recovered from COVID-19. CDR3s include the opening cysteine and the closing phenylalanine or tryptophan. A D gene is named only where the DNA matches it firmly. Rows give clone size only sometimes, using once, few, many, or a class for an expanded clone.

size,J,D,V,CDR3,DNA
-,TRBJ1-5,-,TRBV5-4,CASSLAGSQPQHF,TGTGCCAGCAGCTTGGCCGGGTCACAGCCCCAGCATTTT
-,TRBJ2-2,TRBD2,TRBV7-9,CASSPGLAGVAGELFF,TGTGCCAGCAGCCCCGGACTAGCGGGAGTCGCCGGGGAGCTGTTTTTT
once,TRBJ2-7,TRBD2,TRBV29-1,CSVEERAGVAYEQYF,TGCAGCGTTGAAGAAAGAGCGGGAGTAGCCTACGAGCAGTACTTC
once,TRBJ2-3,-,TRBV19,CASGRGSDTQYF,TGTGCCAGTGGAAGAGGCTCAGATACGCAGTATTTT
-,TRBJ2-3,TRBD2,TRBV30,CAWSGGRAASTDTQYF,TGTGCCTGGAGCGGCGGGAGGGCCGCTAGCACAGATACGCAGTATTTT
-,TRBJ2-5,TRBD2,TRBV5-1,CASTPGGPQETQYF,TGCGCCAGCACCCCGGGGGGACCTCAAGAGACCCAGTACTTC
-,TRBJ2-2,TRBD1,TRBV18,CASSPPTGPNTGELFF,TGTGCCAGCTCACCACCGACAGGGCCGAACACCGGGGAGCTGTTTTTT
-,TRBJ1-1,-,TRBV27,CASSPQSGTEAFF,TGTGCCAGCAGTCCCCAGTCTGGCACTGAAGCTTTCTTT
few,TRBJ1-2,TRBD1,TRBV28,CASSLGGQGYYGYTF,TGTGCCAGCAGTCTCGGTGGACAGGGCTACTATGGCTACACCTTC
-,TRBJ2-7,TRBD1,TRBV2,CASSGQGRSYEQYF,TGTGCCAGCAGTGGACAGGGGCGTTCCTACGAGCAGTACTTC
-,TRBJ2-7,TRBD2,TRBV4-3,CASSQDPRGLAGSYEQYF,TGCGCCAGCAGCCAAGATCCTCGAGGACTAGCGGGATCCTACGAGCAGTACTTC
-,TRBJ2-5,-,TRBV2,CASSEAEYQETQYF,TGTGCCAGCAGTGAAGCGGAGTACCAAGAGACCCAGTACTTC
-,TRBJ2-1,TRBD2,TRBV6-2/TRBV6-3,CASSTRTSGTTVSYNEQFF,TGTGCCAGCAGTACAAGGACTAGCGGCACAACCGTCTCCTACAATGAGCAGTTCTTC
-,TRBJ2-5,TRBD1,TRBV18,CASSLGQQETQYF,TGTGCCAGCTCCTTGGGACAGCAAGAGACCCAGTACTTC
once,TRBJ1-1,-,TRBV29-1,CSVVKGLNTEAFF,TGCAGCGTTGTAAAGGGGTTGAACACTGAAGCTTTCTTT
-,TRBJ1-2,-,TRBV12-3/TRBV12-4,CASMVGGYTF,TGTGCCAGCATGGTCGGTGGCTACACCTTC
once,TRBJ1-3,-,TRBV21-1,CASSKEVPQGPHSGNTIYF,TGTGCCAGCAGCAAAGAGGTTCCGCAGGGTCCTCACTCTGGAAACACCATATATTTT
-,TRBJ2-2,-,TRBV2,CASSFGFANTGELFF,TGTGCCAGCTCGTTCGGGTTCGCGAACACCGGGGAGCTGTTTTTT
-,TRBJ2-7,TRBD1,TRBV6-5,CASSYSNRGADEQYF,TGTGCCAGCAGTTACTCGAACAGGGGTGCGGACGAGCAGTACTTC
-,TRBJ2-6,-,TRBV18,CASSPPSRVQKVSGANVLTF,TGTGCCAGCTCACCACCCTCCAGGGTTCAGAAGGTATCTGGGGCCAACGTCCTGACTTTC
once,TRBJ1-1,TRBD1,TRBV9,CASSGIQSPRGAGTEAFF,TGTGCCAGCAGCGGCATCCAGTCCCCCAGGGGGGCTGGGACTGAAGCTTTCTTT
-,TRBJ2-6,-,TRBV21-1,CASSKGALAGASGANVLTF,TGTGCCAGCAGCAAAGGGGCGCTAGCGGGTGCCTCCGGGGCCAACGTCCTGACTTTC
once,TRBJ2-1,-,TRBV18,CASSPQLGDEQFF,TGTGCCAGCTCACCGCAATTAGGAGATGAGCAGTTCTTC
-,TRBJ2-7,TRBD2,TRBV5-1,CASSLAGGLAGGGYEQYF,TGCGCCAGCAGCTTGGCGGGCGGACTAGCGGGAGGGGGGTACGAGCAGTACTTC
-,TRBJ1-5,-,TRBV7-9,CASSVDSINQPQHF,TGTGCCAGCAGCGTGGACAGTATCAATCAGCCCCAGCATTTT
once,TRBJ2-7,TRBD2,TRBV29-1,CSVEGGGRQEQYF,TGCAGCGTTGAAGGGGGAGGGCGTCAGGAGCAGTACTTC
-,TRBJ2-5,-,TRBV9,CASSGWVSAKSGPNQGETQYF,TGTGCCAGCAGCGGGTGGGTTAGCGCAAAATCGGGGCCTAACCAGGGGGAGACCCAGTACTTC
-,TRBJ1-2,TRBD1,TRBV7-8,CASSEMGQGSGLFGYTF,TGTGCCAGCAGCGAGATGGGACAGGGAAGCGGCTTGTTTGGCTACACCTTC
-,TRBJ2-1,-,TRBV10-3,CAISESKEYNEQFF,TGTGCCATCAGTGAGTCGAAGGAGTACAATGAGCAGTTCTTC
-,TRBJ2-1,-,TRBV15,CATSRDRSYNEQFF,TGTGCCACCAGCAGAGATCGGTCCTACAATGAGCAGTTCTTC
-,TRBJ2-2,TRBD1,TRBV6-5,CASKRTGVAGELFF,TGTGCCAGCAAGAGGACAGGGGTTGCCGGGGAGCTGTTTTTT
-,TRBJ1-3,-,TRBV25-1,CASSFTTGTGRNTIYF,TGTGCCAGCAGTTTTACCACAGGGACCGGTCGAAACACCATATATTTT
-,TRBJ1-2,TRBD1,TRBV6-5,CASSQRGTANYGYTF,TGTGCCAGCAGCCAAAGGGGGACAGCTAACTATGGCTACACCTTC
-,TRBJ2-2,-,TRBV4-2,CASSQGRGQNTGELFF,TGTGCCAGCAGCCAAGGGCGCGGGCAGAACACCGGGGAGCTGTTTTTT
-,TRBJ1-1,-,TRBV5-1,CASSRDGGSTEAFF,TGCGCCAGCAGCAGGGACGGGGGAAGCACTGAAGCTTTCTTT
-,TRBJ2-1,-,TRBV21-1,CASNRRTSGSSTQAMVSQFF,TGTGCCAGCAACCGAAGGACTAGCGGGAGTAGTACCCAGGCCATGGTTTCCCAGTTCTTC
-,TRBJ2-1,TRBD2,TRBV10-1,CASSEEASGLYNEQFF,TGCGCCAGCAGTGAAGAGGCTAGCGGTCTATACAATGAGCAGTTCTTC
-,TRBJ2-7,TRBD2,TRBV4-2,CASSQTSGSVYEQYF,TGTGCCAGCAGCCAGACTAGCGGGAGTGTCTACGAGCAGTACTTC
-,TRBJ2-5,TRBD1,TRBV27,CASSRDRGQETQYF,TGTGCCAGCAGCCGGGACAGGGGGCAAGAGACCCAGTACTTC
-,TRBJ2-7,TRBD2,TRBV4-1,CASSQGLAGRAYEQYF,TGCGCCAGCAGCCAAGGTCTAGCGGGACGGGCCTACGAGCAGTACTTC
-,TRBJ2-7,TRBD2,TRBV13,CASSAVGTSGNYEQYF,TGTGCCAGCAGCGCCGTTGGGACTAGCGGGAACTACGAGCAGTACTTC
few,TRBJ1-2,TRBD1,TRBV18,CASSGQGALGYTF,TGTGCCAGCTCCGGACAGGGGGCGCTTGGCTACACCTTC
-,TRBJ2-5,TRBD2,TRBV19,CASSIGAGGQQETQYF,TGTGCCAGTAGCATAGGGGCGGGGGGTCAGCAAGAGACCCAGTACTTC
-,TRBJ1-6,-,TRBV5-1,CASSLNLGRMDKNNSPLHF,TGCGCCAGCAGCTTGAATTTGGGGAGGATGGACAAAAATAATTCACCCCTCCACTTT
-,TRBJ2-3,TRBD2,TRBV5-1,CASNQGEGTQYF,TGCGCCAGCAACCAAGGGGAGGGGACGCAGTATTTT
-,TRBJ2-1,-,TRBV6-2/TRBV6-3,CASSYSSPYNEQFF,TGTGCCAGCAGTTACTCGAGTCCCTACAATGAGCAGTTCTTC
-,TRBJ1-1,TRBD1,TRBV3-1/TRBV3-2,CASSRTGGAYTEAFF,TGTGCCAGCAGCCGGACAGGGGGCGCTTACACTGAAGCTTTCTTT
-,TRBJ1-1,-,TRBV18,CASSREEDTEAFF,TGTGCCAGCTCACGAGAAGAGGACACTGAAGCTTTCTTT
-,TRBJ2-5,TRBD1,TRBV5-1,CASSSGTGRLETQYF,TGCGCCAGCAGCTCCGGGACAGGGCGATTGGAGACCCAGTACTTC
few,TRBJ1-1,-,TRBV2,CASSDSRVEAFF,TGTGCCAGCAGTGATTCCCGGGTTGAAGCTTTCTTT
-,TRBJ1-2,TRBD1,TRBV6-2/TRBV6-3,CASSLTGERGYTF,TGTGCCAGCAGTTTGACAGGGGAGAGAGGCTACACCTTC
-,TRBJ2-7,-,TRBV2,CASSTLATSLYEQYF,TGTGCCAGCAGTACGCTAGCGACCTCCTTGTACGAGCAGTACTTC
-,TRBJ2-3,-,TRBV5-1,CASSLDPSGTDTQYF,TGCGCCAGCAGCTTGGATCCTAGCGGCACAGATACGCAGTATTTT